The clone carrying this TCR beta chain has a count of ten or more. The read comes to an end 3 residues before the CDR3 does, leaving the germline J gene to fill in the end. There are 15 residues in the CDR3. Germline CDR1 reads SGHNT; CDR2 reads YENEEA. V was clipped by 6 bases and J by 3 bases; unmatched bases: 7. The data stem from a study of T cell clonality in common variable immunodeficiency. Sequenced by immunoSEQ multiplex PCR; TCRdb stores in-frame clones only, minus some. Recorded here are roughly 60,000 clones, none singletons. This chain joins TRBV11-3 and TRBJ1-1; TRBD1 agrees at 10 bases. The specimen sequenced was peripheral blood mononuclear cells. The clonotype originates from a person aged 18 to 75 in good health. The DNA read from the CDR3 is TGTGCCAGCAGACCAAGACAGGGGGCTCACACTGAA. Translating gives CASRPRQGAHTE. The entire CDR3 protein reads CASRPRQGAHTEAFF.